Each of the 11 T cell receptor beta chains below was sequenced from the same sample in a study of T-cell reconstitution after alpha-beta-depleted transplantation in children. The library targeted TCRbeta and was prepared with unique molecular identifiers. TCRdb analysed the PCR reads with MiXCR anew, one entry per CDR3 protein. The sample lists hundreds of thousands of distinct CDR3 sequences, 10% to 15% occurring once. Sample: PBMCs, taken from the stem cell graft. All receptors come from a human donor who donated a stem cell graft to a child with Fanconi anemia.

This clonotype was detected only a few times. The chain couples TRBV12-3 or TRBV12-4 to TRBJ2-5; D assignment may be TRBD1 or TRBD2 (7 bases each). V lost 5 bases and J 4 bases, leaving 23 bases between the germline ends. The CDR3 sequence is 17 residues long. CDR3: CASSPGGGGFYSETQYF. CDR3 nucleotide sequence: TGTGCCAGCAGTCCAGGGGGGGGAGGGTTCTATTCAGAGACCCAGTACTTC.

This clonotype has at least ten counts. The genes are TRBV18 and TRBJ2-3; D not resolved. The CDR3 consists of 13 residues. Trimming pared 0 bases from V and 5 bases from J, leaving 6 bases between. Germline CDR1 and CDR2: KGHSH and LQKENI. CDR3 bases: TGTGCCAGCTCACCACCGGATATAGATACGCAGTATTTT. Its protein product is CASSPPDIDTQYF.

To note about this clonotype: The junction departs from the called germline gene at one end, perhaps through a read error. The V and J genes are TRBV18 and TRBJ2-3; 8 bases line up with TRBD2. The CDR3 is 15 residues long. The germline CDR1 and CDR2 sequences are KGHSH and LQKENI. In DNA, the CDR3 is TGTGCCAGCTCACCAGACCGGACTAGCACAGTTACGCAGTATTTT. It encodes CASSPDRTSTVTQYF.

This clonotype came up a few times. The CDR3 protein is CASSYSGLREAAEQFF. The CDR3 DNA reads as TGTGCCAGCAGTTACTCTGGGTTGAGGGAAGCGGCTGAGCAGTTCTTC. V usage is TRBV6-5 and J usage is TRBJ2-1; possibly TRBD2 for D (5 bases). The CDR3 totals 16 residues. V was pared by 0 bases and J by 9 bases, with 18 bases between. The V gene's germline CDR1 is MNHEY and CDR2 SVGAGI.

This clonotype was recorded a few times. The chain couples TRBV3-1 to TRBJ1-3; D is uncertain. The germline V gene has CDR1 LGHDT and CDR2 YNNKEL (reference sequence). The length of the CDR3 is 16 residues. Trimming shortened V by 1 base and J by 0 bases, and 10 bases separated the two germline ends. The CDR3 sequence is CASSQGPGLSGNTIYF. For the CDR3, the DNA is TGTGCCAGCAGCCAAGGGCCCGGACTCTCTGGAAACACCATATATTTT. Filled out from reference TRBV3-1 and TRBJ1-3, the complete variable domain reads DTAVSQTPKYLVTQMGNDKSIKCEQNLGHDTMYWYKQDSKKFLKIMFSYNNKELIINETVPNRFSPKSPDKAHLNLHINSLELGDSAVYFCASSQGPGLSGNTIYFGEGSWLTVV.

The chain recombines TRBV7-2 with TRBJ1-4; weak D call: TRBD1 (6 bases). Germline V gene sequence: CDR1 SGHTA, CDR2 FQGNSA. The V gene lost 5 bases and the J gene lost 5 bases, with 15 bases spanning the gap. The CDR3 is made up of 15 amino acids. As DNA, the CDR3 is TGTGCCAGCAGCCTAGAGCTAGGGGGAAATGAAAAACTGTTTTTT. Encoded protein: CASSLELGGNEKLFF.

Here the CDR3 DNA reads TGTGCCAGCAGCTCGGACCAGGGTAATCAGCCCCAGCATTTT. It codes for CASSSDQGNQPQHF. The chain carries TRBV7-9 and TRBJ1-5; weak D call: TRBD1 (5 bases). The CDR3 has 14 residues. V was shortened by 4 bases and J by 4 bases, with 11 bases between the two germline ends. The germline V gene encodes CDR1 SEHNR and CDR2 FQNEAQ (reference sequence).

This clonotype has only a few counts. The CDR3 loop reads CSALGGRSSDEQFF. The CDR3 bases are TGCAGCGCCCTCGGGGGTCGGAGCAGCGATGAGCAGTTCTTC. This chain links TRBV29-1 with TRBJ2-1, with D tentatively TRBD2 (6 bases). The V end was cut by 7 bases, the J end by 8 bases, with 21 bases between. CDR3 size: 14 residues. Germline V gene lookup returns CDR1 SQVTM and CDR2 ANQGSEA.

This clonotype was picked up a small number of times. The J gene is TRBJ2-5, the V gene TRBV5-1, with D possibly TRBD1 on 6 matching bases. This CDR3 is 14 amino acids long. Germline V gives CDR1 SGHRS, CDR2 YFSETQ. V lost 4 bases and J 4 bases, leaving 14 bases between the germline ends. The DNA of the CDR3 is TGCGCCAGCAGCAACACAGGGTATCGAGAGACCCAGTACTTC. Residues: CASSNTGYRETQYF. Supplemented by reference TRBV5-1 and TRBJ2-5, the full variable domain reads KAGVTQTPRYLIKTRGQQVTLSCSPISGHRSVSWYQQTPGQGLQFLFEYFSETQRNKGNFPGRFSGRQFSNSRSEMNVSTLELGDSALYLCASSNTGYRETQYFGPGTRLLVL.

This clonotype has only a few counts. The chain recombines TRBV7-6 with TRBJ2-3; TRBD1 might be the D (6 bases). V was cut by 5 bases and J by 4 bases, with 13 bases left in between. This CDR3 has 14 residues. The germline gives CDR1 SGHVS, CDR2 FNYEAQ. The CDR3 here is CASSEGEISDTQYF. DNA for the CDR3: TGTGCCAGCAGCGAGGGGGAGATCTCAGATACGCAGTATTTT.

The rearrangement joins TRBV12-3 or TRBV12-4 to TRBJ1-2; no firm D call. The V and J ends lost 3 bases and 0 bases respectively, with 8 bases between them. This CDR3 is 14 amino acids long. CDR3 protein: CASSFGLANYGYTF. CDR3 DNA: TGTGCCAGCAGTTTTGGGTTAGCTAACTATGGCTACACCTTC.